The clone carrying this T cell receptor (beta chain) turned up a few times. Its antigen is unknown. The junction and the germline gene differ at one end; a read error may be behind it. TCRdb recomputed calls from the reads with MiXCR, one row per CDR3 protein. The sample carries roughly 180,000 distinct CDR3 sequences, about a sixth recorded once. The CDR3 runs to 17 residues. Germline V gene data show CDR1 as LGHNA and CDR2 as YSLEER. The data were taken from a study of T cell repertoires in cytomegalovirus infection. Study conclusions and caveats: Dominant in the ex vivo response were TCR beta clonotypes restricted by HLA-C and specific for CMV.

This chain joins TRBV4-3 and TRBJ2-7; D perhaps matches TRBD2 (6 bases). This TCR was recovered from a human donor in good health (CMV status not recorded). Some clones in this sample may be carry-over from other donors' samples. The specimen was CD8+ T cells from PBMCs. This CDR3 reads CASSQVGGYVPSDEQYF. In DNA form, the CDR3 reads TGCGCCAGCAGCCAAGTTGGAGGGTATGTACCCTCCGACGAGCAGTACTTC.